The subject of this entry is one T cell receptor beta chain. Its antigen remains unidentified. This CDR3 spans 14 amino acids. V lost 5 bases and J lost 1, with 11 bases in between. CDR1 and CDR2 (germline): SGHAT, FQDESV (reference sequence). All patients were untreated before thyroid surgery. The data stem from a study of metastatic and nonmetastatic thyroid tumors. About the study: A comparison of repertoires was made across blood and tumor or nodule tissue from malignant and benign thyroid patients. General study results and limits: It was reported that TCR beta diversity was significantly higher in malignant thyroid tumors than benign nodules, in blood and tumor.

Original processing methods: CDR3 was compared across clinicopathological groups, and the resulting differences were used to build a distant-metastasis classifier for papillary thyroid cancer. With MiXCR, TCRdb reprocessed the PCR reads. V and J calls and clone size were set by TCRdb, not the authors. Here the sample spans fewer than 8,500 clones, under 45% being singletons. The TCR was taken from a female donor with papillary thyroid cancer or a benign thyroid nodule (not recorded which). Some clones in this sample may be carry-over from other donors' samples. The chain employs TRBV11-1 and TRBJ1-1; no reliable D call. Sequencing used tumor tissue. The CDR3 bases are TGTGCCAGCAGCGACGCCCAACCGAACACTGAAGCTTTCTTT. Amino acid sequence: CASSDAQPNTEAFF.